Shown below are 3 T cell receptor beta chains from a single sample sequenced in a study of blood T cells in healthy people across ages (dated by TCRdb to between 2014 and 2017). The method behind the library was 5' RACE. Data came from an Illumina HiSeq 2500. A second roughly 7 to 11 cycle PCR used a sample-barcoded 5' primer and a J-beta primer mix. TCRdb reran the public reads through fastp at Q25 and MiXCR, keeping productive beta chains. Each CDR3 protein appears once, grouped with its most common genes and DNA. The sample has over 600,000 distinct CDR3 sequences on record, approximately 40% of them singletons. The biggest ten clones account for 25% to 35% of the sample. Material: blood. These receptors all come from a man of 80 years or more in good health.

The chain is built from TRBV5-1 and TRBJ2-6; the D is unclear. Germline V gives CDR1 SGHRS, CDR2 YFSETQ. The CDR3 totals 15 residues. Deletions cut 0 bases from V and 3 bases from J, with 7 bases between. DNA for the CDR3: TGCGCCAGCAGCTTGGAATCCGGTGGGGCCAACGTCCTGACTTTC. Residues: CASSLESGGANVLTF.

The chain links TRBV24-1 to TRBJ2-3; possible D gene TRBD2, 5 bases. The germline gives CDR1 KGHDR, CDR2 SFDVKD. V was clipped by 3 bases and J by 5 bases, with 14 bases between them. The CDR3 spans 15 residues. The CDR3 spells CATSDRRTPQDTQYF. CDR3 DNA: TGTGCCACCAGTGATAGGAGGACCCCACAAGATACGCAGTATTTT.

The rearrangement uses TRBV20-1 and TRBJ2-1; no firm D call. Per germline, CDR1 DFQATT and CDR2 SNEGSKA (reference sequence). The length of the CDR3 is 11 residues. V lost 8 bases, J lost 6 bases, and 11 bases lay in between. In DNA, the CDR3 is TGCAGTTCGCTAGGCACCAATGAGCAGTTCTTC. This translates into CSSLGTNEQFF.